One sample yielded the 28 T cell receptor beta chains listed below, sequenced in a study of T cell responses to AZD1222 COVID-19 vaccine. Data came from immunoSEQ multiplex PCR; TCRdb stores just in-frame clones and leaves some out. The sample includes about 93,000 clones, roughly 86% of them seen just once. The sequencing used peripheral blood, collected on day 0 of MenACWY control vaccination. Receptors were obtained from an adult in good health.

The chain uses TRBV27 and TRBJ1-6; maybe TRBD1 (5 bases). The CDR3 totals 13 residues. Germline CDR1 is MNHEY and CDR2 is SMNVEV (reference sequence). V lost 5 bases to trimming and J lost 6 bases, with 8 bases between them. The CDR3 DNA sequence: TGTGCCAGCAGTCTTGGGGGTAATTCACCCCTCCACTTT. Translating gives CASSLGGNSPLHF.

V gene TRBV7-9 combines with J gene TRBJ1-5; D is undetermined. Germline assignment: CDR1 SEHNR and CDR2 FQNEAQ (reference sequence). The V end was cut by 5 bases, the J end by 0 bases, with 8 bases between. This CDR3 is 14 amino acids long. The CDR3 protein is CASSGGYSNQPQHF. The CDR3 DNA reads TGTGCCAGCAGCGGAGGGTATAGCAATCAGCCCCAGCATTTT. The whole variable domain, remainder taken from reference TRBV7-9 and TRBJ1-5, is DTGVSQNPRHKITKRGQNVTFRCDPISEHNRLYWYRQTLGQGPEFLTYFQNEAQLEKSRLLSDRFSAERPKGSFSTLEIQRTEQGDSAMYLCASSGGYSNQPQHFGDGTRLSIL.

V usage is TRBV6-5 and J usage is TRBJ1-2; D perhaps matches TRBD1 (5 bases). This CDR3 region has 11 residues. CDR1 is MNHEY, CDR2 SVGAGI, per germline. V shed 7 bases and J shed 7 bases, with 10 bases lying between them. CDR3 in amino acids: CASNGQFGYTF. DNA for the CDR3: TGTGCCAGCAACGGACAATTTGGCTACACCTTC.

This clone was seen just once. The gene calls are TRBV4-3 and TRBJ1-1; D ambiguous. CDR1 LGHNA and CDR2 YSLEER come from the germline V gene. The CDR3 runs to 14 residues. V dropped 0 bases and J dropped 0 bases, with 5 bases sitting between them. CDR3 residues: CASSQDRMNTEAFF. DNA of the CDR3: TGCGCCAGCAGCCAAGATAGGATGAACACTGAAGCTTTCTTT.

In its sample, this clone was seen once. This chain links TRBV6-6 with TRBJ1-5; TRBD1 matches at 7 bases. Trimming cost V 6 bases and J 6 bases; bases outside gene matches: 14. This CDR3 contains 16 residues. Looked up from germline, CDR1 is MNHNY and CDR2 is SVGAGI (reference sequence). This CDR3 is CASRDLGQGEGQPQHF. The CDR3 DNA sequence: TGTGCCAGCAGAGACCTGGGGCAGGGGGAAGGTCAGCCCCAGCATTTT.

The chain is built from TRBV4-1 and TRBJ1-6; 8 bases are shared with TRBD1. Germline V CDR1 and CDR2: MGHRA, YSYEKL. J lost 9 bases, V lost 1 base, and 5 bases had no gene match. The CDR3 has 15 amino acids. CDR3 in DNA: TGCGCCAGCAGCCAAGGACAGGGGTCGGCTTCACCCCTCCACTTT. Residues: CASSQGQGSASPLHF.

The CDR3 sequence: CATSVGGSYNSPLHF. The CDR3 bases are TGTGCCACCTCGGTCGGGGGATCCTATAATTCACCCCTCCACTTT. J is TRBJ1-6 and V is TRBV27; weak D call: TRBD1 (5 bases). CDR1 is MNHEY and CDR2 is SMNVEV in the germline V gene (reference sequence). The CDR3 extends over 15 amino acids. Between the trimmed V and J ends, which lost 10 bases and 1 base, there was a span of 14 bases.

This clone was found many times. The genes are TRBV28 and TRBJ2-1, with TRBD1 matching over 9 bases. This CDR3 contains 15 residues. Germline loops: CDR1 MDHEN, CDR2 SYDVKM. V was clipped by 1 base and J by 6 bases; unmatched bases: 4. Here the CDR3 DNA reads TGTGCCAGCAGTTTATTTAGGACAGGGGTCAATGAGCAGTTCTTC. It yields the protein CASSLFRTGVNEQFF. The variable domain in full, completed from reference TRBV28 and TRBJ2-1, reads DVKVTQSSRYLVKRTGEKVFLECVQDMDHENMFWYRQDPGLGLRLIYFSYDVKMKEKGDIPEGYSVSREKKERFSLILESASTNQTSMYLCASSLFRTGVNEQFFGPGTRLTVL.

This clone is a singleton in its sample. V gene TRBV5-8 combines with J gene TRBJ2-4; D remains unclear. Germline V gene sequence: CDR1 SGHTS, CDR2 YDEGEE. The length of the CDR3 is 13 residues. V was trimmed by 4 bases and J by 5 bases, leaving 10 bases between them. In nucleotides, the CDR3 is TGTGCCAGCAGCGACACGATCGAAAACATTCAGTACTTC. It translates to CASSDTIENIQYF.

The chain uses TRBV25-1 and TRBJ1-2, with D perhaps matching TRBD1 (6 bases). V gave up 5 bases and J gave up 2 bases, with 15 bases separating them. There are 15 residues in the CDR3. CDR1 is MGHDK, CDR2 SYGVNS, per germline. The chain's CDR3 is CASSPMAGANYGYTF. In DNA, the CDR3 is TGTGCCAGCAGTCCGATGGCAGGGGCCAACTATGGCTACACCTTC.

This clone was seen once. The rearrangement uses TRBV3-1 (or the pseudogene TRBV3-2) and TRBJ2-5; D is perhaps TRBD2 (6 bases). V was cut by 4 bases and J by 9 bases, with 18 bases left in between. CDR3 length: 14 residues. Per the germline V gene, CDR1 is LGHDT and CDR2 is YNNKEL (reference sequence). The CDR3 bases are TGTGCCAGCAGCCGGAGACTAGTTGGCGGTTCCCAGTACTTC. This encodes CASSRRLVGGSQYF.

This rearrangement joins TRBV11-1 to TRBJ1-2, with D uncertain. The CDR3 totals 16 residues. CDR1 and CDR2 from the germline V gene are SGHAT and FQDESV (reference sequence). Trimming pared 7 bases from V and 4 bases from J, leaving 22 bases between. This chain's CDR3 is CASTKTVEQSSYGYTF. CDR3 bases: TGTGCCAGCACGAAGACCGTCGAACAGTCGTCCTATGGCTACACCTTC.

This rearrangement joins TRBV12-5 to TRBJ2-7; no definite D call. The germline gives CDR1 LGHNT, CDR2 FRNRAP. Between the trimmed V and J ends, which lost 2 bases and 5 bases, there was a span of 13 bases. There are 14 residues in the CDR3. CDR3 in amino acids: CASGLTAESHEQYF. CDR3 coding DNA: TGTGCTAGTGGTTTGACGGCGGAGAGTCACGAGCAGTACTTC. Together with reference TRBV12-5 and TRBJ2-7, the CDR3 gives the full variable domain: DARVTQTPRHKVTEMGQEVTMRCQPILGHNTVFWYRQTMMQGLELLAYFRNRAPLDDSGMPKDRFSAEMPDATLATLKIQPSEPRDSAVYFCASGLTAESHEQYFGPGTRLTVT.

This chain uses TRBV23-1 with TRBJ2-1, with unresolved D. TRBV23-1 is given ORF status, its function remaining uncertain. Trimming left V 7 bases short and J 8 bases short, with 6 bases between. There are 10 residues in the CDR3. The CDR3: CASTYHEQFF. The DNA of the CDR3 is TGCGCCAGCACCTATCATGAGCAGTTCTTC.

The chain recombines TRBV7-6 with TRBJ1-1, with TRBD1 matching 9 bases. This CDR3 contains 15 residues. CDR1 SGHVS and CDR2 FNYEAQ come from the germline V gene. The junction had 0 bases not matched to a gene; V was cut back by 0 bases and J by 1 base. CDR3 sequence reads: CASSLAGQGNTEAFF. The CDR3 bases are TGTGCCAGCAGCTTAGCGGGACAGGGGAACACTGAAGCTTTCTTT.

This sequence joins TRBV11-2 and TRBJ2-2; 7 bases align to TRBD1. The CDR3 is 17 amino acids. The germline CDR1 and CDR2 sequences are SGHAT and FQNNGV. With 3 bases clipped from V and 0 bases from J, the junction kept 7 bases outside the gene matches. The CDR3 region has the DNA TGTGCCAGCAGCTTCCTTCCCGGGACAGCGAACACCGGGGAGCTGTTTTTT. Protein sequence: CASSFLPGTANTGELFF. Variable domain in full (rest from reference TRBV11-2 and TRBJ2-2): EAGVAQSPRYKIIEKRQSVAFWCNPISGHATLYWYQQILGQGPKLLIQFQNNGVVDDSQLPKDRFSAERLKGVDSTLKIQPAKLEDSAVYLCASSFLPGTANTGELFFGEGSRLTVL.

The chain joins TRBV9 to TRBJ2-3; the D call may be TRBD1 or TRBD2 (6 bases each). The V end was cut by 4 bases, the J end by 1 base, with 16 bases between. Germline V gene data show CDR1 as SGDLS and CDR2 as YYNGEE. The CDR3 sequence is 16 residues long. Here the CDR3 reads CASSPFGGLGTDTQYF. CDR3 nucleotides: TGTGCCAGCAGCCCGTTTGGGGGGCTGGGCACAGATACGCAGTATTTT.

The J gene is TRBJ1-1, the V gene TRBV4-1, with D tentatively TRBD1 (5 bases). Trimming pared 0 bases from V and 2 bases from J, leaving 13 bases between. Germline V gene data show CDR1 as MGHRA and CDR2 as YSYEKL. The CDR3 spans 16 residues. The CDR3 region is CASSQDPQGFNTEAFF. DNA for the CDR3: TGCGCCAGCAGCCAAGATCCTCAGGGCTTTAACACTGAAGCTTTCTTT.

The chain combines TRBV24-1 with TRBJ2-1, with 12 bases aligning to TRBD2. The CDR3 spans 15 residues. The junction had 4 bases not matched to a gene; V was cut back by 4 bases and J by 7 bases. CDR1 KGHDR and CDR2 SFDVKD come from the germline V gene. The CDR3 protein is CATSDGLAGWNEQFF. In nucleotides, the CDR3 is TGTGCCACCAGTGACGGACTAGCGGGGTGGAATGAGCAGTTCTTC.

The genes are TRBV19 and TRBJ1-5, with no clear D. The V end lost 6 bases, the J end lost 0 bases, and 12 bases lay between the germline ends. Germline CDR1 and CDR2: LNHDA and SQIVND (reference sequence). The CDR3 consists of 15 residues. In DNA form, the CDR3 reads TGTGCCAGTAGCCTAACGATCGATAGCAATCAGCCCCAGCATTTT. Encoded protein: CASSLTIDSNQPQHF.

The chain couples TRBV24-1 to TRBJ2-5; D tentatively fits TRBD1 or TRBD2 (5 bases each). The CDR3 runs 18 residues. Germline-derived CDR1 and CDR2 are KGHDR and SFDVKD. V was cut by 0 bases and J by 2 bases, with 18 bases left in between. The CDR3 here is CATSDLPSHGAVQETQYF. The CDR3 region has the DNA TGTGCCACCAGTGATTTGCCCTCTCACGGGGCGGTACAAGAGACCCAGTACTTC.

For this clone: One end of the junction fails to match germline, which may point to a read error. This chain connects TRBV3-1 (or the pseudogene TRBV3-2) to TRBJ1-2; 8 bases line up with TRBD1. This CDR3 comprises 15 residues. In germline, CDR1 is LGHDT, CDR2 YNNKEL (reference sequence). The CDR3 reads CASSKETGELAGYTF. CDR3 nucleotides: TGTGCCAGCAGCAAAGAGACAGGGGAGCTCGCTGGCTACACCTTC.

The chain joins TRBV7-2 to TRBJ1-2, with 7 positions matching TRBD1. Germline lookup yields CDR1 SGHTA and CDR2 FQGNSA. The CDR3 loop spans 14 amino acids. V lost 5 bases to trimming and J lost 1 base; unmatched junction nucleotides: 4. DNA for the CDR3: TGTGCCAGCAGCCCAACAGGGGATAACTATGGCTACACCTTC. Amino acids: CASSPTGDNYGYTF.

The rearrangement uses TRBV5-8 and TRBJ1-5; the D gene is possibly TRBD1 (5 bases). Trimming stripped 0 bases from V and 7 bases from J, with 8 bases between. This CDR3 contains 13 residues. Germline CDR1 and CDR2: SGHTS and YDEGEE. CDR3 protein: CASSLGRDQPQHF. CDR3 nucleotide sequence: TGTGCCAGCAGCTTGGGGAGGGACCAGCCCCAGCATTTT.

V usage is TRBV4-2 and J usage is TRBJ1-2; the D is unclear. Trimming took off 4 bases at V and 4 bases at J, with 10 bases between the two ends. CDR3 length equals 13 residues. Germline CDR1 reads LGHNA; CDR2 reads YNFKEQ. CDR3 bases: TGTGCCAGCAGCCCCGATATTGCCTATGGCTACACCTTC. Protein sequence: CASSPDIAYGYTF.

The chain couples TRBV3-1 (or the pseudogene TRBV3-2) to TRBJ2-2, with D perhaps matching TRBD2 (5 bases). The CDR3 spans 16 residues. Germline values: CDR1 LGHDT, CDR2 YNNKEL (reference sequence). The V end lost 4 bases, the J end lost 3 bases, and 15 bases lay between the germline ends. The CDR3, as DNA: TGTGCCAGCAGCCGACCGCGGGTATTTGACACCGGGGAGCTGTTTTTT. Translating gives CASSRPRVFDTGELFF.

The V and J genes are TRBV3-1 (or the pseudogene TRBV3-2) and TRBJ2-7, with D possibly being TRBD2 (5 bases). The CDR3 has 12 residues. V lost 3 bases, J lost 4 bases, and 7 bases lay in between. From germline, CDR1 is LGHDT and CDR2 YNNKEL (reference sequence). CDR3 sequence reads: CASSQRAYEQYF. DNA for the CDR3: TGTGCCAGCAGCCAGAGGGCGTACGAGCAGTACTTC.

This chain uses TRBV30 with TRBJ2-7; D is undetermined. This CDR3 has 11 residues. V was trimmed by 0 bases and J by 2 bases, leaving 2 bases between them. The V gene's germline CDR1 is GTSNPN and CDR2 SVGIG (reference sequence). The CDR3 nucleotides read TGTGCCTGGAGTGTAACCTACGAGCAGTACTTC. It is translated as CAWSVTYEQYF.